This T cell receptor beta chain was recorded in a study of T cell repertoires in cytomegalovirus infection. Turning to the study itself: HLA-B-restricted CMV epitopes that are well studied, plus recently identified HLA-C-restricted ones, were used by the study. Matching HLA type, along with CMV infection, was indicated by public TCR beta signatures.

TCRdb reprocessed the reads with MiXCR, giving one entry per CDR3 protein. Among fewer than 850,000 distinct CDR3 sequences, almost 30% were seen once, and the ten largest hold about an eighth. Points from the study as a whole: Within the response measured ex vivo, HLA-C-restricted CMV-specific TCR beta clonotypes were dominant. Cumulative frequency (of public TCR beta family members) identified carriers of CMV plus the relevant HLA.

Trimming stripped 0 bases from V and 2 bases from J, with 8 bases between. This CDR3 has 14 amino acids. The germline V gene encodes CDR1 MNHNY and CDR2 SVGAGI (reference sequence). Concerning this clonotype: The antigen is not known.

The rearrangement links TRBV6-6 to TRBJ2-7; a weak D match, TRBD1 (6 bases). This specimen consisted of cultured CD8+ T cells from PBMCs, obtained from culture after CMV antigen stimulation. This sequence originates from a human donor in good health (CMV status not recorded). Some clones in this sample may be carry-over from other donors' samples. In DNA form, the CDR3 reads TGTGCCAGCAGTTACTCCCAGGGGACCTACGAGCAGTACGTC. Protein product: CASSYSQGTYEQYV.